This note documents a single T cell receptor beta chain sequence. Seattle patients were enrolled while actively infected and followed longitudinally. These data are taken from a study of blood T cell repertoires in COVID-19. Across the whole study: Material from acute and convalescent COVID-19 was sourced from the United States, Italy and Spain.

Authors' processing steps: Cell counts per sample came from amplifying reference gene primers. Measured with immunoSEQ multiplex PCR; TCRdb has only the in-frame clones, and not every one. For V, J and clone size, that table is used; D and trimming come from the DNA. This repertoire shows some 230,000 clones, roughly nine tenths found once; its top ten account for 10%. The CDR3 is 15 amino acids. V gave up 7 bases and J gave up 0 bases, with 13 bases separating them. Germline CDR1 is MGHDK and CDR2 is SYGVNS. V and J are TRBV25-1 and TRBJ1-3, with D perhaps matching TRBD1 (5 bases). The specimen was peripheral blood. This sequence originates from a woman aged 45 to 65 with COVID-19, enrolled during active disease. The CDR3 DNA sequence: TGTGCCAGCATAGGCTGGGGGGACTCTGGAAACACCATATATTTT. Protein product: CASIGWGDSGNTIYF.